This T cell receptor beta chain was sequenced for a study of T cell clonality in common variable immunodeficiency. Broader study findings: Fewer deletions and N-nucleotide insertions were reportedly seen in common variable immunodeficiency TCR beta sequences.

All CVID subjects were on immunoglobulin replacement for at least one year. This clone has ten or more counts. The antigen is unknown. The repertoire was sequenced with immunoSEQ multiplex PCR; TCRdb's copy has only in-frame clones and lacks some. The table lists about 28,000 clones, with no singletons. The receptor was isolated from a human donor with common variable immunodeficiency. The sequenced sample consisted of peripheral blood mononuclear cells.

The sequenced part of the CDR3 DNA is TGCGCCAGCAGCTCGGGACAGTTCACAGATACG. The encoded protein is CASSSGQFTDT. The CDR3 reads in full as CASSSGQFTDTQYF. The chain joins TRBV5-1 to TRBJ2-3; 7 positions match TRBD1. The CDR3 extends 3 residues past the end of the read, so its final part is completed from the germline J gene. With 3 bases clipped from V and 2 bases from J, the junction kept 3 bases outside the gene matches. Per germline, CDR1 SGHRS and CDR2 YFSETQ. The CDR3 contains 14 residues.